This T cell receptor beta chain stems from a study of blood T cells in healthy people across ages. Whole-study findings and limits: A roughly linear fall in TCR beta diversity per million T cells was seen with increasing age.

A note on this clonotype: Its antigen is as yet unknown.

Alongside a J-beta primer mix, a sample-barcoded 5' primer served in a second PCR lasting roughly 6 to 11 cycles. Each sample yielded at least 2.5 million CDR3-containing paired-end reads. MiXCR, run by TCRdb on the 5' RACE reads, gives a single entry per CDR3 protein. This repertoire shows 700,000 to 800,000 distinct CDR3 sequences, about 40% found once; its top ten account for around 20%. The sample taken for sequencing was blood. The TCR originated in a woman aged 55 to 70 in good health.

CDR3 sequence (DNA): TGTGCCATCAGTGGGACAGGGGGCGCGGGCACTGAAGCTTTCTTT. Translating it yields CAISGTGGAGTEAFF. The chain carries TRBV10-3 and TRBJ1-1, with TRBD1 matching over 11 bases. CDR3 size: 15 residues. Per germline, CDR1 ENHRY and CDR2 SYGVKD. J gave up 4 bases and V 4 bases, and 5 bases lay outside the gene matches.